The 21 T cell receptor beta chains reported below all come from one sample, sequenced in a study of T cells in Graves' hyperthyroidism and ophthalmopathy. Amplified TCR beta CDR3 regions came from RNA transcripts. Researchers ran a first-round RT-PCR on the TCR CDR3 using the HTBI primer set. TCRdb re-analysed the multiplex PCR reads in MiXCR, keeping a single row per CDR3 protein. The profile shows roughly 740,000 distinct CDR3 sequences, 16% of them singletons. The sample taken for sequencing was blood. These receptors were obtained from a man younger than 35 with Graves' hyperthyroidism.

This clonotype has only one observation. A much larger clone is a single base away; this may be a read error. The CDR3 loop reads CASSGRGQLDWNSSLHF. CDR3 DNA sequence: TGTGCCAGCAGTGGGCGGGGGCAGCTAGATTGGAATTCATCCCTCCACTTT. This rearrangement joins TRBV2 to TRBJ1-6; a weak D match, TRBD1 (6 bases). Germline V CDR1 and CDR2: SNHLY, FYNNEI. The CDR3 totals 17 residues.

The CDR3 DNA sequence: TGTGCCAGCAGTTTACTTGTGTCGGGCACTCCCTACGAGCAGTACTTC. It specifies CASSLLVSGTPYEQYF. This sequence joins TRBV12-3 or TRBV12-4 and TRBJ2-7; D call uncertain. The CDR3 length is 16 residues. V shed 2 bases and J shed 2 bases, with 16 bases lying between them.

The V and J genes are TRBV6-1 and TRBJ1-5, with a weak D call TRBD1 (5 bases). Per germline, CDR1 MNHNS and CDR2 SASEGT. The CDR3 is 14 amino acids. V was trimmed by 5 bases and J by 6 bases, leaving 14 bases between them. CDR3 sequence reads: CASSRDSGAQPQHF. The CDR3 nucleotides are TGTGCCAGCAGTCGAGACAGCGGTGCTCAGCCCCAGCATTTT.

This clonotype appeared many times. CDR3 in DNA: TGTGCCAGCTCACCACGGGGACAGACGGAGCAGTTCTTC. This sequence encodes CASSPRGQTEQFF. This rearrangement joins TRBV18 to TRBJ2-1, with TRBD1 matching over 7 bases. Germline V lookup: CDR1 KGHSH, CDR2 LQKENI. The CDR3 spans 13 residues. The V segment lost 1 base and the J segment 10 bases; nucleotides outside the gene matches: 4.

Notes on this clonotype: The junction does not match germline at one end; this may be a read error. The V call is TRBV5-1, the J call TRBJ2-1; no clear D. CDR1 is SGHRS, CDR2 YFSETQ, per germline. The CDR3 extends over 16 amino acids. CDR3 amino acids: CASSLDASRSYNEQFF. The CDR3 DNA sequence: TGTGCCAGCAGCTTGGATGCCAGCCGCTCCTACAATGAGCAGTTCTTC.

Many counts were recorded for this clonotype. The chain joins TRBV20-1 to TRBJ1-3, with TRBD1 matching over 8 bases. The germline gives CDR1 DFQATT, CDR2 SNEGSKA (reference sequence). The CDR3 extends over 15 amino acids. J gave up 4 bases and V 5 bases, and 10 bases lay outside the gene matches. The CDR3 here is CSAGGDRGIGNTIYF. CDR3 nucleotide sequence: TGCAGTGCTGGGGGAGACAGGGGAATCGGAAACACCATATATTTT.

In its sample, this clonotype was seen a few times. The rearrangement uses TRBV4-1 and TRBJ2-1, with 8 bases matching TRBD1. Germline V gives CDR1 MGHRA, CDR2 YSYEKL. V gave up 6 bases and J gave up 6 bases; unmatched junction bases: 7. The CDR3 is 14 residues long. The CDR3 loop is CASRVSGGVNEQFF. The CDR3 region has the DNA TGCGCCAGCAGAGTGTCAGGGGGCGTCAATGAGCAGTTCTTC.

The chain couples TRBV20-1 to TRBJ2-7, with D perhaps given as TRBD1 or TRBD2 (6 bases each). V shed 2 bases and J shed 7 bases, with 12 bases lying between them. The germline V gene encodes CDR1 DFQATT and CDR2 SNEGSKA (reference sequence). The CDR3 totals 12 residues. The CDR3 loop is CSARKRGREQYF. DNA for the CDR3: TGCAGTGCTAGAAAAAGGGGGAGGGAGCAGTACTTC.

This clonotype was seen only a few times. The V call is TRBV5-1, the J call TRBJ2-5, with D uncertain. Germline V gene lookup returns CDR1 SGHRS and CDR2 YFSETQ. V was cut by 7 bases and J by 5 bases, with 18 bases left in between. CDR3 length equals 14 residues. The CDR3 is CASGIGSVSETQYF. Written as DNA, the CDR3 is TGCGCCAGCGGAATAGGCAGTGTGTCGGAGACCCAGTACTTC.

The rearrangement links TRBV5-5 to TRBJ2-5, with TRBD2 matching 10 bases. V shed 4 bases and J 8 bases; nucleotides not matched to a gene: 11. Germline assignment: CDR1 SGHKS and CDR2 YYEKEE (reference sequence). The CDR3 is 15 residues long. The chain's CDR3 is CASSPLSLAGTTQYF. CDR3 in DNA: TGTGCCAGCAGCCCCCTCTCACTAGCGGGGACAACCCAGTACTTC.

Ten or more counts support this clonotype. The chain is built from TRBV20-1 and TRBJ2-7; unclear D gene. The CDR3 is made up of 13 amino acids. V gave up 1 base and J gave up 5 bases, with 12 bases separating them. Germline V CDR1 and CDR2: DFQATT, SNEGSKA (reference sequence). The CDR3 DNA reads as TGCAGTGCTAGAGGACGAGGTATCCACGAGCAGTACTTC. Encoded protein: CSARGRGIHEQYF.

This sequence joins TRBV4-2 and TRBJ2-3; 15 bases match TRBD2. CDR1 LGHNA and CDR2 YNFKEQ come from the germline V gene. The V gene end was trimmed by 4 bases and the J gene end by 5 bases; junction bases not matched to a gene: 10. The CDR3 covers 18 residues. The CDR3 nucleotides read TGTGCCAGCAGCCCTTCCGGACTAGCGGGAGGGATGGGAGATACGCAGTATTTT. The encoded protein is CASSPSGLAGGMGDTQYF.

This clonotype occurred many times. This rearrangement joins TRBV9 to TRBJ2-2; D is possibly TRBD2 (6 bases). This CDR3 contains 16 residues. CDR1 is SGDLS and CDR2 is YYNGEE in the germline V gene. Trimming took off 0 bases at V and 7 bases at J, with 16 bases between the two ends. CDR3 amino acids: CASSVVRDSRHGELFF. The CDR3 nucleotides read TGTGCCAGCAGCGTAGTCCGGGACTCCCGTCACGGGGAGCTGTTTTTT.

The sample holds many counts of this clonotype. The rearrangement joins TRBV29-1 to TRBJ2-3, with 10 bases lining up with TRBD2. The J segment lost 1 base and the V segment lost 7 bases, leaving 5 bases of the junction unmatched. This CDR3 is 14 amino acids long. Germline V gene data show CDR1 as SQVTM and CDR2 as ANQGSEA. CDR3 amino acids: CSGGGTSGTDTQYF. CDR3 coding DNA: TGCAGCGGAGGGGGGACTAGCGGCACAGATACGCAGTATTTT.

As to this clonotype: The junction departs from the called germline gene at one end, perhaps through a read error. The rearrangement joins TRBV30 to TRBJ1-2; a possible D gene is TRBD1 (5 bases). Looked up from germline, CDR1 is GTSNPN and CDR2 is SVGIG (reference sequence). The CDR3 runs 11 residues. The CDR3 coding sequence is TGTGCCTGCAGTGACAGACATGGCTACACCTTC. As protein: CACSDRHGYTF.

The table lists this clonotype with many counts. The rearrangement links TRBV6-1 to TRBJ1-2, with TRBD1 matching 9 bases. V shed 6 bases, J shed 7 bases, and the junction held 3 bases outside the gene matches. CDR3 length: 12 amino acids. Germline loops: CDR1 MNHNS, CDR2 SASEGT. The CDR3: CASRQGAAGYTF. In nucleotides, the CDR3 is TGTGCCAGCAGACAGGGGGCGGCTGGCTACACCTTC.

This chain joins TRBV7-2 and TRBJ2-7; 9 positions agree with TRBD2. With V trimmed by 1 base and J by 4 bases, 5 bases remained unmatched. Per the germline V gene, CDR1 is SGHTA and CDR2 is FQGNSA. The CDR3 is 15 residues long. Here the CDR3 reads CASSLVAGEGYEQYF. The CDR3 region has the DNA TGTGCCAGCAGCTTAGTAGCGGGAGAGGGTTACGAGCAGTACTTC.

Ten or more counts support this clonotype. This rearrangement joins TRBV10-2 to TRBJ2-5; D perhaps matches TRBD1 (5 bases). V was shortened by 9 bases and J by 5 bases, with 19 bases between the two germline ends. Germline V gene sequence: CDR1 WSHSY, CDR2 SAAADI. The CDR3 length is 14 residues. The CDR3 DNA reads TGCGCCAGTACCTACAATGACGCAGGGGAGACCCAGTACTTC. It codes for CASTYNDAGETQYF.

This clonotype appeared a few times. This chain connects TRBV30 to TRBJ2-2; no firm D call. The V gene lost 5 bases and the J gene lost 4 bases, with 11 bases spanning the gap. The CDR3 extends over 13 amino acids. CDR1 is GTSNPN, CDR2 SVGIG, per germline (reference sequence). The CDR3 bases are TGTGCCTGGCAGTGGGGTTCCACCGGGGAGCTGTTTTTT. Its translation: CAWQWGSTGELFF.

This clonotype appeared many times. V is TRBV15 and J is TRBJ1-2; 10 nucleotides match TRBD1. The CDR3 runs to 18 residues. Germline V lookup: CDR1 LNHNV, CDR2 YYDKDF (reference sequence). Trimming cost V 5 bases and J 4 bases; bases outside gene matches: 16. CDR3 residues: CATSEGDLETGGRYGYTF. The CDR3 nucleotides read TGTGCCACCAGCGAAGGGGACCTTGAGACAGGGGGCCGCTATGGCTACACCTTC.

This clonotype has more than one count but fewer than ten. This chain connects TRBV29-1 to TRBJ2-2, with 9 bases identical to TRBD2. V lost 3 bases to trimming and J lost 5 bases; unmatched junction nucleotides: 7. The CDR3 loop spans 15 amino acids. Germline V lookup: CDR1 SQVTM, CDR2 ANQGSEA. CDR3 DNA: TGCAGCGTTGAGCCGCCTAGCGGGAAAACCGGGGAGCTGTTTTTT. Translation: CSVEPPSGKTGELFF.